Listed here are 26 T cell receptor beta chains from one sample, sequenced in a study of blood T cell repertoires in COVID-19 (TCRdb year 2020). The library was produced with the immunoSEQ multiplex PCR assay. TCRdb holds this immuneACCESS table with in-frame rearrangements only. Some clones are missing; in checked studies, unresolved V genes explain under half, and the rest has no known cause. The sample contains 200,000 to 250,000 clones, 87% of them found a single time. The biggest ten clones account for about 10% of the sample. Sequencing was performed on PBMCs or T cells enriched from blood (not recorded which). Every receptor here comes from a man aged 25-45 years who had recovered from COVID-19.

The genes are TRBV4-1 and TRBJ1-6; D unresolved. V lost 0 bases, J lost 9 bases, and 3 bases lay in between. The germline CDR1 and CDR2 sequences are MGHRA and YSYEKL. The CDR3 is made up of 12 amino acids. Here the CDR3 reads CASSQDLSPLHF. The CDR3 nucleotides read TGCGCCAGCAGCCAAGATCTTTCACCCCTCCACTTT.

The chain combines TRBV19 with TRBJ2-2; tentative D call: TRBD1 (5 bases). V shed 6 bases and J shed 4 bases, with 18 bases lying between them. Germline CDR1 is LNHDA and CDR2 is SQIVND (reference sequence). CDR3 size: 16 residues. Here the CDR3 DNA reads TGTGCCAGTAGCTATAGGGGCCCTCCGGGCACCGGGGAGCTGTTTTTT. As protein: CASSYRGPPGTGELFF.

This clone came up once. Here the CDR3 reads CASSIVQAGNTEAFF. CDR3 bases: TGTGCCAGTAGTATAGTACAGGCCGGGAACACTGAAGCTTTCTTT. The chain carries TRBV19 and TRBJ1-1; D perhaps matches TRBD1 (5 bases). This CDR3 spans 15 amino acids. V lost 1 base and J lost 1, with 10 bases in between. Germline CDR1 LNHDA, CDR2 SQIVND (reference sequence).

CDR3 DNA: TGTGCCAGCAGCTATTACAGTGGGACAGACAACTATGGCTACACCTTC. Residues: CASSYYSGTDNYGYTF. The chain employs TRBV13 and TRBJ1-2; 7 bases align to TRBD1. CDR1 PRHDT and CDR2 FYEKMQ come from the germline V gene (reference sequence). CDR3 size: 16 residues. Trimming cost V 4 bases and J 2 bases; bases outside gene matches: 10.

The rearrangement joins TRBV4-1 to TRBJ2-3, with 12 bases fitting TRBD2. The CDR3 totals 18 residues. Per the germline V gene, CDR1 is MGHRA and CDR2 is YSYEKL. J gave up 0 bases and V 4 bases, and 8 bases lay outside the gene matches. The CDR3 here is CASSRGLAGLPSTDTQYF. The CDR3 bases are TGCGCCAGCAGCCGAGGACTAGCGGGACTTCCGAGCACAGATACGCAGTATTTT.

This sequence joins TRBV5-1 and TRBJ2-3; D ambiguous. Germline-derived CDR1 and CDR2 are SGHRS and YFSETQ. This CDR3 comprises 14 residues. V lost 0 bases and J lost 2, with 7 bases in between. This chain's CDR3 is CASSLDIPTDTQYF. Written as DNA, the CDR3 is TGCGCCAGCAGCTTGGACATTCCCACAGATACGCAGTATTTT.

This chain joins TRBV5-1 and TRBJ2-1; 10 nucleotides line up with TRBD1. This CDR3 has 16 residues. The V and J ends lost 0 bases and 10 bases, in that order; junction bases with no gene match: 10. The germline V gene encodes CDR1 SGHRS and CDR2 YFSETQ. This CDR3 reads CASSLAPWDRGTEQFF. Written as DNA, the CDR3 is TGCGCCAGCAGCTTGGCACCTTGGGACAGGGGAACGGAGCAGTTCTTC.

This clone was recorded only once. CDR3 sequence: CASSYSGQGGGYTF. The CDR3 DNA reads as TGTGCCAGCAGTTACTCCGGACAGGGAGGCGGCTACACCTTC. This chain connects TRBV6-5 to TRBJ1-2; 8 bases fit TRBD1. The germline CDR1 and CDR2 sequences are MNHEY and SVGAGI. CDR3 length equals 14 residues. Losses at the gene ends were 0 bases for V and 8 bases for J; bases not matched to a gene: 5.

The CDR3 DNA follows: TGTGCCAGCAGTCCCCCTAGCGGGAGTCATGAGCAGTTCTTC. Its protein is CASSPPSGSHEQFF. The chain links TRBV28 to TRBJ2-1; TRBD2 agrees at 10 bases. This CDR3 contains 14 residues. V trimming: 5 bases; J trimming: 8 bases; junction bases outside the gene matches: 6. Germline CDR1 reads MDHEN; CDR2 reads SYDVKM.

Comments on this clone: The sample holds other DNA sequences that translate to the same CDR3. The chain has TRBV9 and TRBJ2-7, with a weak D call TRBD2 (5 bases). The CDR3 has 14 residues. The V gene lost 0 bases and the J gene lost 4 bases, with 11 bases spanning the gap. Germline lookup yields CDR1 SGDLS and CDR2 YYNGEE. The CDR3 DNA is TGTGCCAGCAGCGTAGTTCCTAGCTCGTACGAGCAGTACTTC. It yields the protein CASSVVPSSYEQYF.

CDR3 in DNA: TGTGCCAGCAGTTTTAGCGCGGGCTACGAGCAGTACTTC. Translated: CASSFSAGYEQYF. The chain couples TRBV27 to TRBJ2-7; a weak D match, TRBD2 (5 bases). Germline loops: CDR1 MNHEY, CDR2 SMNVEV (reference sequence). The CDR3 runs 13 residues. Deletions cut 3 bases from V and 3 bases from J, with 9 bases between.

The V call is TRBV7-2, the J call TRBJ2-7; TRBD2 matches at 7 bases. CDR1 is SGHTA, CDR2 FQGNSA, per germline. This CDR3 region has 14 residues. Trimming cost V 3 bases and J 6 bases; bases outside gene matches: 8. For the CDR3, the DNA is TGTGCCAGCAGCTTTATAGCGGGCCCCGGCGAGCAGTACTTC. It is translated as CASSFIAGPGEQYF.

The V call is TRBV7-8, the J call TRBJ1-2, with TRBD1 identical over 7 bases. V was clipped by 0 bases and J by 4 bases; unmatched bases: 5. Germline lookup yields CDR1 SGHVS and CDR2 FQNEAQ. The CDR3 runs to 15 residues. CDR3 region: CASSLAGTETYGYTF. The CDR3, as DNA: TGTGCCAGCAGCTTAGCCGGGACAGAAACCTATGGCTACACCTTC.

The chain has TRBV4-2 and TRBJ1-6; TRBD1 aligns across 7 bases. Germline CDR1 LGHNA, CDR2 YNFKEQ. Trimming at V came to 8 bases and at J to 11 bases, leaving 9 bases not matched to a gene. This CDR3 is 13 amino acids long. The CDR3 DNA sequence: TGTGCCAGCGGGGACAGTTCGAAGACACCCCTCCACTTT. As protein: CASGDSSKTPLHF.

The chain employs TRBV4-2 and TRBJ1-4, with D hard to call. Trimming shortened V by 3 bases and J by 4 bases, and 15 bases separated the two germline ends. Looked up from germline, CDR1 is LGHNA and CDR2 is YNFKEQ. CDR3 length equals 16 residues. This CDR3 is CASSQEEWAGNEKLFF. In DNA form, the CDR3 reads TGTGCCAGCAGCCAGGAAGAGTGGGCAGGTAATGAAAAACTGTTTTTT.

This rearrangement joins TRBV7-3 to TRBJ2-2; no reliable D call. With 2 bases removed from V and 7 bases from J, the gap between germline ends came to 8 bases. The CDR3 spans 13 residues. Germline values: CDR1 SGHTA, CDR2 FQGTGA. CDR3 sequence: CASSLAEIGELFF. The CDR3 coding sequence is TGTGCCAGCAGCTTAGCGGAAATCGGGGAGCTGTTTTTT.

The gene calls are TRBV19 and TRBJ2-2, with 7 nucleotides matching TRBD1. The CDR3 covers 16 residues. CDR1 is LNHDA and CDR2 is SQIVND in the germline V gene (reference sequence). J was trimmed by 3 bases and V by 6 bases; bases with no gene match: 10. The CDR3: CASRTRQGWDTGELFF. The CDR3 DNA sequence: TGTGCCAGTAGAACCCGACAGGGATGGGACACCGGGGAGCTGTTTTTT. Full variable domain (rest looked up from reference TRBV19 and TRBJ2-2): DGGITQSPKYLFRKEGQNVTLSCEQNLNHDAMYWYRQDPGQGLRLIYYSQIVNDFQKGDIAEGYSVSREKKESFPLTVTSAQKNPTAFYLCASRTRQGWDTGELFFGEGSRLTVL.

V usage is TRBV6-2 or TRBV6-3 and J usage is TRBJ2-7; maybe TRBD2 (6 bases). The CDR3 runs to 15 residues. V lost 2 bases and J lost 0, with 11 bases in between. The germline V gene has CDR1 MNHEY and CDR2 SVGEGT. This CDR3 is CASSYAGGLSYEQYF. In DNA form, the CDR3 reads TGTGCCAGCAGTTACGCTGGGGGACTCTCCTACGAGCAGTACTTC.

The chain links TRBV27 to TRBJ2-3; maybe TRBD2 (7 bases). This CDR3 is built from 15 residues. V was trimmed by 4 bases and J by 7 bases, leaving 18 bases between them. Germline assignment: CDR1 MNHEY and CDR2 SMNVEV (reference sequence). CDR3 residues: CASSSLWGGGNTQYF. The CDR3 coding sequence is TGTGCCAGCAGTTCCCTATGGGGGGGCGGGAATACGCAGTATTTT.

This rearrangement joins TRBV6-5 to TRBJ1-3; TRBD1 might be the D (6 bases). The CDR3 runs 15 residues. The ends were cut back, 8 bases at V and 1 base at J, with 15 bases in the middle. Germline V gene sequence: CDR1 MNHEY, CDR2 SVGAGI. The CDR3 here is CASQIQGLSGNTIYF. In DNA, the CDR3 is TGTGCCAGCCAAATTCAGGGGTTGTCTGGAAACACCATATATTTT.

V and J are TRBV7-2 and TRBJ2-7, with D possibly TRBD1 on 6 matching bases. Per germline, CDR1 SGHTA and CDR2 FQGNSA. The CDR3 totals 14 residues. Trimming cost V 6 bases and J 2 bases, with 14 bases left between them. CDR3 sequence reads: CASSERQATYEQYF. The CDR3 DNA reads TGTGCCAGCAGTGAAAGACAGGCAACCTACGAGCAGTACTTC.

The V call is TRBV7-2, the J call TRBJ2-7, with 8 bases identical to TRBD1. Germline V gene data show CDR1 as SGHTA and CDR2 as FQGNSA. J gave up 4 bases and V 3 bases, and 5 bases lay outside the gene matches. The CDR3 has 14 residues. CDR3 loop: CASSFGQGRYEQYF. CDR3 bases: TGTGCCAGCAGCTTTGGACAGGGACGGTACGAGCAGTACTTC.

The chain combines TRBV18 with TRBJ2-7; 7 bases are a match to TRBD1. Unmatched junction bases numbered 10, after V lost 5 bases and J lost 3 bases. The germline V gene encodes CDR1 KGHSH and CDR2 LQKENI. This CDR3 region has 15 residues. The DNA of the CDR3 is TGTGCCAGCTCATCCAGCAGGGACAGTCTCTACGAGCAGTACTTC. This translates into CASSSSRDSLYEQYF. The full variable domain, its missing parts supplied by reference TRBV18 and TRBJ2-7, is NAGVMQNPRHLVRRRGQEARLRCSPMKGHSHVYWYRQLPEEGLKFMVYLQKENIIDESGMPKERFSAEFPKEGPSILRIQQVVRGDSAAYFCASSSSRDSLYEQYFGPGTRLTVT.

The chain is built from TRBV29-1 and TRBJ1-1; 8 bases are a match to TRBD1. J gave up 7 bases and V 7 bases, and 5 bases lay outside the gene matches. Germline assignment: CDR1 SQVTM and CDR2 ANQGSEA. CDR3 size: 11 residues. The CDR3 nucleotides read TGCAGCGCCGGACAGGGCAGTGAAGCTTTCTTT. Amino acid sequence: CSAGQGSEAFF.

The chain has TRBV6-1 and TRBJ1-5; D possibly corresponds to TRBD1 (6 bases). V was cut by 3 bases and J by 3 bases, with 12 bases left in between. Per the germline V gene, CDR1 is MNHNS and CDR2 is SASEGT. This CDR3 region has 15 residues. CDR3 region: CASSDLGQPNQPQHF. The CDR3 DNA reads TGTGCCAGCAGTGACCTAGGACAGCCCAATCAGCCCCAGCATTTT.

This clone appeared many times. The rearrangement links TRBV7-9 to TRBJ1-2; 9 positions agree with TRBD1. CDR3 length: 17 amino acids. Germline trimming cut 5 bases from V and 4 bases from J; bases unmatched to any gene: 14. Germline V CDR1 and CDR2: SEHNR, FQNEAQ (reference sequence). The CDR3 DNA sequence: TGTGCCAGCAGCGTCCCCACCGGGACAGGGTCACTCTATGGCTACACCTTC. This sequence encodes CASSVPTGTGSLYGYTF.